This TCR beta chain was recorded in a study of OX40 agonist ivuxolimab in advanced cancers. Baseline, cycle 4 day 1, and cycle 7 day 1 were the blood sampling points. The ends were cut back, 3 bases at V and 9 bases at J, with 10 bases in the middle. This CDR3 has 12 amino acids. Germline-derived CDR1 and CDR2 are SGDLS and YYNGEE. Repertoires were generated with immunoSEQ multiplex PCR, while TCRdb's copy carries only in-frame clones and drops some. The data contain about 71,000 clones, about 88% of them singletons. This TCR was recovered from an adult with an advanced solid tumor such as melanoma, head and neck, liver or kidney cancer. The sequencing used CD4+ or CD8+ T cells sorted from blood, collected in a trial of the OX40 agonist ivuxolimab. The chain is built from TRBV9 and TRBJ2-1; D ambiguous. CDR3 amino acids: CASSEGYGEQFF. For the CDR3, the DNA is TGTGCCAGCAGCGAGGGTTATGGTGAGCAGTTCTTC. Combining the CDR3 with reference TRBV9 and TRBJ2-1 gives the whole variable domain DSGVTQTPKHLITATGQRVTLRCSPRSGDLSVYWYQQSLDQGLQFLIQYYNGEERAKGNILERFSAQQFPDLHSELNLSSLELGDSALYFCASSEGYGEQFFGPGTRLTVL.